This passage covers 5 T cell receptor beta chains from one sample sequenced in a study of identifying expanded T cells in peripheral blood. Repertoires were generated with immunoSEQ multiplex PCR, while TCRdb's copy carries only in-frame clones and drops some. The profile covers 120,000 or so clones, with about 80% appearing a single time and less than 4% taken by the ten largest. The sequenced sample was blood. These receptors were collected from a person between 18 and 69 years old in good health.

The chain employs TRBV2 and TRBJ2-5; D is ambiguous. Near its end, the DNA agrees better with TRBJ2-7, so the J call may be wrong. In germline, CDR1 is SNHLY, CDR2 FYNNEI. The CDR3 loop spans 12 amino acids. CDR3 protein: CASTREGNEQYF. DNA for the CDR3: TGTGCCAGCACCCGTGAAGGCAACGAGCAGTACTTC.

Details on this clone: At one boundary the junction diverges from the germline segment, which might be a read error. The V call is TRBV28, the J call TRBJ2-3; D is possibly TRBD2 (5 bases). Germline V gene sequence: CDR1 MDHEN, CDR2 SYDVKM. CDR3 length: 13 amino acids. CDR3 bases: TGTGCCAGCAGTCCGAGGGTCACAAATACGCAGTATTTT. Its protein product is CASSPRVTNTQYF. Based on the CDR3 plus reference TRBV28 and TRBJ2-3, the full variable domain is DVKVTQSSRYLVKRTGEKVFLECVQDMDHENMFWYRQDPGLGLRLIYFSYDVKMKEKGDIPEGYSVSREKKERFSLILESASTNQTSMYLCASSPRVTNTQYFGPGTRLTVL.

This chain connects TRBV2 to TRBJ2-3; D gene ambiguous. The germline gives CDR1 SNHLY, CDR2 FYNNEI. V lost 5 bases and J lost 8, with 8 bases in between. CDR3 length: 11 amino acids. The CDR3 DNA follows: TGTGCCAGCAGTCCTCTCGGTACGCAGTATTTT. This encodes CASSPLGTQYF.

CDR3 sequence (DNA): TGTGCCAGCAGCGTAGGAGACATCGAGCAGTACTTC. As protein: CASSVGDIEQYF. The chain uses TRBV9 and TRBJ2-7; D is undetermined. Germline V gene sequence: CDR1 SGDLS, CDR2 YYNGEE. Trimming left V 0 bases short and J 6 bases short, with 7 bases between. This CDR3 is 12 amino acids long.

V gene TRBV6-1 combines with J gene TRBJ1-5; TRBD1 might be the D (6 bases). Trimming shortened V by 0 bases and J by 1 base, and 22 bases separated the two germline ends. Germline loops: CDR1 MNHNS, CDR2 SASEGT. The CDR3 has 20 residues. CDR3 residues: CASSEASYTLYRVSNQPQHF. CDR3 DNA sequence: TGTGCCAGCAGTGAAGCGTCTTATACCCTATACAGGGTGAGCAATCAGCCCCAGCATTTT.